This T cell receptor (beta chain) appears in the sequencing data of a study of T cell responses to AZD1222 COVID-19 vaccine. Study-wide findings and caveats: As reported, nearly half of all spike-specific TCRs target variant regions that are unmutated. Along spike, vaccine-associated CD4 TCRs were found throughout, with dominance at 160-218 and 743-854.

As regards this clone: The antigen remains unidentified.

TCRdb's copy holds only in-frame clones and misses some; the assay was immunoSEQ multiplex PCR. The sample holds under 150,000 clones, around nine tenths seen once. The CDR3 has 16 amino acids. The germline gives CDR1 SGDLS, CDR2 YYNGEE. Trimming took 4 bases from V and 3 from J; bases not matched to a gene: 9. This receptor was taken from an adult in good health. The sequenced sample was peripheral blood, obtained on day 0 of AZD1222 vaccination. The chain uses TRBV9 and TRBJ2-5, with TRBD2 matching 10 bases. CDR3 sequence (DNA): TGTGCCAGCAGCCGAGGGGGGCTAGCGGGAGAAGAGACCCAGTACTTC. Its translation: CASSRGGLAGEETQYF.